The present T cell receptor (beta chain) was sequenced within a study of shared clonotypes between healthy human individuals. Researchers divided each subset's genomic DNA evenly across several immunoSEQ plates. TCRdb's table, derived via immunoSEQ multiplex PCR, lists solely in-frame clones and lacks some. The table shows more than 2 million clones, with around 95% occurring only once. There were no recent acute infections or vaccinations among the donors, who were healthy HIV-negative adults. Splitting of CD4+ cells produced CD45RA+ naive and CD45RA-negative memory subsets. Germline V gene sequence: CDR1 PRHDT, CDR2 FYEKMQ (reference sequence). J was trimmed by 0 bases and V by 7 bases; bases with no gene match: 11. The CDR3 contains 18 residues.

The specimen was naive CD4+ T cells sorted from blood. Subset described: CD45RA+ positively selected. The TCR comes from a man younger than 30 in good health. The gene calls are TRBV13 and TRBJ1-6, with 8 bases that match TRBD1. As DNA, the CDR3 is TGTGCCAGCACCACCGGGACAGGAGCCAGCTCCTATAATTCACCCCTCCACTTT. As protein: CASTTGTGASSYNSPLHF.